Each of the 14 T cell receptor beta chains below was sequenced from the same sample in a study of T-cell memory formation after mild COVID-19. TCRdb recomputed calls from the 5' RACE reads with MiXCR, one row per CDR3 protein. Found here are 150,000 to 200,000 distinct CDR3 sequences, roughly 17% of them singletons; the top ten hold 2% to 2.5%. The sample consisted of PBMCs or a T cell subset sorted from them (not recorded which). The receptors shown here come from an adult woman who had mild COVID-19 (a few samples of this study predate the infection). Cell type and time point are not known.

V usage is TRBV5-1 and J usage is TRBJ2-1; D gene unclear. The length of the CDR3 is 16 residues. Germline V gene sequence: CDR1 SGHRS, CDR2 YFSETQ. The V end was cut by 4 bases, the J end by 4 bases, with 18 bases between. The CDR3 loop reads CASSRRPEPEYNEQFF. CDR3 bases: TGCGCCAGCAGCCGCCGACCCGAGCCGGAGTACAATGAGCAGTTCTTC. The entire variable domain, with the rest obtained from reference TRBV5-1 and TRBJ2-1, is as follows: KAGVTQTPRYLIKTRGQQVTLSCSPISGHRSVSWYQQTPGQGLQFLFEYFSETQRNKGNFPGRFSGRQFSNSRSEMNVSTLELGDSALYLCASSRRPEPEYNEQFFGPGTRLTVL.

The chain employs TRBV6-5 and TRBJ2-1; 8 nucleotides agree with TRBD2. The germline V gene encodes CDR1 MNHEY and CDR2 SVGAGI. V shed 6 bases and J 7 bases; nucleotides not matched to a gene: 11. The CDR3 runs 15 residues. CDR3 coding DNA: TGTGCCAGCAGATTCCGAGCGGGAGTGGGAAATGAGCAGTTCTTC. Translation gives CASRFRAGVGNEQFF.

This clonotype was observed at least ten times. The V and J genes are TRBV5-1 and TRBJ1-1; D may be TRBD1 (6 bases). The V end was cut by 5 bases, the J end by 5 bases, with 10 bases between. Germline values: CDR1 SGHRS, CDR2 YFSETQ. The CDR3 consists of 12 residues. The DNA of the CDR3 is TGCGCCAGCAGTCTCCAGGGGACTGAAGCTTTCTTT. As protein: CASSLQGTEAFF.

The chain uses TRBV15 and TRBJ2-2, with D unclear. Germline CDR1 LNHNV, CDR2 YYDKDF (reference sequence). This CDR3 is 16 amino acids long. The V gene lost 1 base and the J gene lost 5 bases, with 14 bases spanning the gap. The chain's CDR3 is CATSRGLAEWTGELFF. For the CDR3, the DNA is TGTGCCACCAGCAGAGGGCTGGCAGAGTGGACCGGGGAGCTGTTTTTT.

Details on this clonotype: The junction shows a germline mismatch at one end, possibly a read error. The genes are TRBV20-1 and TRBJ1-2; 7 bases are a match to TRBD1. CDR1 is DFQATT, CDR2 SNEGSKA, per germline (reference sequence). The length of the CDR3 is 13 residues. This CDR3 is CSARDRANYGYTF. For the CDR3, the DNA is TGCAGTGCTCGAGACAGGGCCAACTATGGCTACACCTTC.

This clonotype was detected many times. The V call is TRBV19, the J call TRBJ1-1; 12 bases match TRBD1. The CDR3 has 15 amino acids. Germline CDR1 reads LNHDA; CDR2 reads SQIVND (reference sequence). V lost 7 bases, J lost 5 bases, and 8 bases stayed unmatched. CDR3 nucleotide sequence: TGTGCCAGTAACCCCCGGGACAGGGGGCCTACTGAAGCTTTCTTT. This gives the protein CASNPRDRGPTEAFF.

This clonotype appeared a few times. V is TRBV2 and J is TRBJ1-2; D remains ambiguous. Deletions cut 4 bases from V and 4 bases from J, with 16 bases between. The CDR3 is made up of 15 amino acids. Germline V gene lookup returns CDR1 SNHLY and CDR2 FYNNEI. CDR3 region: CASSVRVGYGYGYTF. In nucleotides, the CDR3 is TGTGCCAGCAGTGTGAGGGTGGGGTATGGCTATGGCTACACCTTC.

To note about this clonotype: Lacking the conserved final phenylalanine or tryptophan, this CDR3 likely reflects a read error. J is TRBJ2-3 and V is TRBV3-1; TRBD2 agrees at 10 bases. V dropped 8 bases and J dropped 5; count of bases not matched to a gene: 13. The CDR3 has 16 amino acids. Germline lookup yields CDR1 LGHDT and CDR2 YNNKEL (reference sequence). The CDR3 sequence: CASGRSAGGPGDTQYL. In DNA, the CDR3 is TGTGCCAGCGGAAGGTCAGCGGGGGGGCCGGGAGATACGCAGTATCTT.

This clonotype appeared a few times. The V call is TRBV4-3, the J call TRBJ2-7; 7 nucleotides match TRBD1. V shed 2 bases and J 1 base; nucleotides not matched to a gene: 8. Germline V gene sequence: CDR1 LGHNA, CDR2 YSLEER. The CDR3 loop spans 16 amino acids. The CDR3 DNA reads as TGCGCCAGCAGCCAATCGGTACAGGGGATGTCCTACGAGCAGTACTTC. This encodes CASSQSVQGMSYEQYF.

This clonotype was observed a single time. The chain is built from TRBV29-1 and TRBJ2-7; 7 nucleotides line up with TRBD2. The CDR3 runs to 16 residues. Germline CDR1 and CDR2: SQVTM and ANQGSEA. J gave up 2 bases and V 4 bases, and 14 bases lay outside the gene matches. DNA of the CDR3: TGCAGCGTTGGCTTATACCCGGGACTAAGACCCTACGAGCAGTACTTC. Amino acids: CSVGLYPGLRPYEQYF.

Remarks on this clonotype: Relative to the germline gene, one junction end is altered; a read error may explain this. The chain employs TRBV7-7 and TRBJ2-3; D is unresolved. The CDR3 totals 15 residues. Per the germline V gene, CDR1 is SSHAT and CDR2 is FNYEAQ (reference sequence). CDR3 loop: CASSRRPFSTDTQYF. The CDR3 DNA reads as TGTGCTAGCAGCCGCAGGCCCTTTAGCACAGATACGCAGTATTTT.

This chain joins TRBV12-3 or TRBV12-4 and TRBJ1-2, with D possibly matching TRBD1 (5 bases). The V gene lost 6 bases and the J gene lost 9 bases, with 17 bases spanning the gap. The CDR3 contains 13 residues. This CDR3 is CASRPYGDESYTF. CDR3 nucleotides: TGTGCCAGCAGACCCTACGGGGACGAGAGCTACACCTTC.

The chain is built from TRBV25-1 and TRBJ2-7; 9 bases are a match to TRBD1. J was trimmed by 5 bases and V by 4 bases; bases with no gene match: 9. The V gene's germline CDR1 is MGHDK and CDR2 SYGVNS. The CDR3 spans 15 residues. The CDR3 loop reads CASSGAGQGRNEQYF. The CDR3 DNA is TGTGCCAGCAGTGGAGCGGGACAGGGAAGGAACGAGCAGTACTTC.

This clonotype was detected a few times. The V call is TRBV2, the J call TRBJ2-1, with D possibly TRBD2 on 5 matching bases. Germline lookup yields CDR1 SNHLY and CDR2 FYNNEI. The V and J ends lost 6 bases and 3 bases respectively, with 15 bases between them. This CDR3 is 15 amino acids long. The chain's CDR3 is CASRARGGLYNEQFF. The CDR3 DNA follows: TGTGCCAGCAGGGCCCGAGGAGGCCTCTACAATGAGCAGTTCTTC.